This is a list of T cell receptor beta chains from one sample in a study of CXCR3-negative and CXCR3-positive naive CD8 T cells. TCRdb re-called the 5' RACE reads and catalogs CDR3 proteins one per entry, DNA excluded. This sample contains about 98,000 distinct CDR3 sequences. Specimen: naive CXCR3+ CD8+ T cells from blood. The receptor source for this set is a human donor in good health. Some clones in this sample may be carry-over from other donors' samples. Each CDR3 is given with its conserved first and last residue.

j_call v_call cdr3_aa
TRBJ2-1 TRBV12-3/TRBV12-4 CSSSPSAGGYNEQFF
TRBJ2-5 TRBV29-1 CSADSWGRETQYF
TRBJ2-2 TRBV6-1 CASSDPDRESGELFF
TRBJ2-2 TRBV12-3/TRBV12-4 CASRTSAAPPTGELFF
TRBJ2-2 TRBV7-9 CASSFSSGATGELFF
TRBJ2-1 TRBV9 CASSVASGAGSNEQFF
TRBJ2-5 TRBV6-5 CASSYSGEETQYF
TRBJ2-5 TRBV11-2 CASSSLTRGGPETQYF
TRBJ2-7 TRBV14 CASSPRGASVYPYEQYF
TRBJ1-6 TRBV6-4 CASSSSGTGNSPLHF
TRBJ1-1 TRBV7-9 CASSLGPSEAFF
TRBJ1-2 TRBV28 CASSPMTFANYGYTF
TRBJ1-4 TRBV29-1 CSVELMREGLDNEKLFF
TRBJ1-1 TRBV19 CASSDDSGGWGTEAFF
TRBJ2-4 TRBV7-9 CASSYVGKNIQYF
TRBJ2-1 TRBV11-2 CASSLAASEQFF
TRBJ1-1 TRBV5-4 CASSRDGGNTEAFF